The 27 T cell receptor beta chains presented below share a single source sample, sequenced in a study of patients and donors after allogeneic stem cell transplantation. TCRdb called the RT-PCR reads again in MiXCR, with one record for every CDR3 protein. Seen here are approximately 170,000 distinct CDR3 sequences, 24% observed once, and the top ten hold roughly a quarter. The sequencing sample was made of blood, either unsorted or a sorted T cell fraction (not recorded which). The receptor source for this set is a human donor who was either an allogeneic HSCT recipient or a stem cell or donor lymphocyte infusion donor (not recorded which). It is not recorded whose cells these are; they may come from a transplant donor.

This clonotype has more than one count but fewer than ten. The V gene is TRBV20-1, the J gene TRBJ1-4; D is undetermined. The germline V gene encodes CDR1 DFQATT and CDR2 SNEGSKA (reference sequence). V was trimmed by 0 bases and J by 4 bases, leaving 12 bases between them. The CDR3 is 15 amino acids. The CDR3 coding sequence is TGCAGTGCTAGAGATTCGCCAGAGGATAATGAAAAACTGTTTTTT. This sequence encodes CSARDSPEDNEKLFF.

This clonotype was counted at least ten times. V gene TRBV2 combines with J gene TRBJ2-1; D not certain. The germline V gene encodes CDR1 SNHLY and CDR2 FYNNEI. V lost 8 bases to trimming and J lost 0 bases, with 11 bases between them. There are 14 residues in the CDR3. CDR3 loop: CASQSALSYNEQFF. As DNA, the CDR3 is TGTGCCAGCCAGTCGGCACTCTCCTACAATGAGCAGTTCTTC.

The chain uses TRBV5-1 and TRBJ2-1; 12 positions match TRBD2. Trimming at V came to 7 bases and at J to 4 bases, leaving 9 bases not matched to a gene. Germline loops: CDR1 SGHRS, CDR2 YFSETQ. This CDR3 comprises 16 residues. The CDR3 bases are TGCGCCAGCTTCACCGAACTAGCGGGGGGTTACAATGAGCAGTTCTTC. It is translated as CASFTELAGGYNEQFF.

This chain links TRBV29-1 with TRBJ2-1; 13 bases map to TRBD2. The CDR3 sequence is 14 residues long. Germline lookup yields CDR1 SQVTM and CDR2 ANQGSEA. The junction had 9 bases not matched to a gene; V was cut back by 7 bases and J by 9 bases. CDR3 sequence: CSAQLAGGLFEQFF. The CDR3 coding sequence is TGCAGCGCTCAACTAGCGGGGGGGTTATTTGAGCAGTTCTTC.

This chain links TRBV20-1 with TRBJ2-1; TRBD2 matches at 7 bases. Trimming removed 2 bases from V and 2 bases from J; junction bases left unmatched: 6. This CDR3 comprises 15 residues. The germline V gene has CDR1 DFQATT and CDR2 SNEGSKA (reference sequence). CDR3 residues: CSARRAGSPYNEQFF. In DNA, the CDR3 is TGCAGTGCTAGACGAGCGGGGAGCCCCTACAATGAGCAGTTCTTC.

J is TRBJ1-1 and V is TRBV24-1; D not certain. The V gene's germline CDR1 is KGHDR and CDR2 SFDVKD. This CDR3 has 12 amino acids. V shed 6 bases and J shed 11 bases, with 15 bases lying between them. Here the CDR3 DNA reads TGTGCCACCAGTTCCTGGGCGGGAAGTGCTTTCTTT. Translating gives CATSSWAGSAFF.

This sequence joins TRBV10-3 and TRBJ1-2; D is unresolved. With 2 bases removed from V and 4 bases from J, the gap between germline ends came to 11 bases. The germline V gene encodes CDR1 ENHRY and CDR2 SYGVKD. The CDR3 consists of 14 residues. The DNA of the CDR3 is TGTGCCATCAGTGAGGGGCCGTTCAGCTATGGCTACACCTTC. Translation: CAISEGPFSYGYTF.

J is TRBJ1-2 and V is TRBV29-1; D ambiguous. Germline lookup yields CDR1 SQVTM and CDR2 ANQGSEA. This CDR3 is 12 amino acids long. The V end lost 7 bases, the J end lost 3 bases, and 12 bases lay between the germline ends. The CDR3 region is CSASGGDYGYTF. The CDR3 DNA reads TGCAGCGCGTCAGGTGGCGACTATGGCTACACCTTC.

The gene calls are TRBV23-1 and TRBJ1-5, with a possible D match to TRBD1 (5 bases). TRBV23-1 qualifies as an ORF whose function is uncertain. CDR3 size: 20 residues. V was shortened by 3 bases and J by 4 bases, with 28 bases between the two germline ends. The CDR3 protein is CASSHLGYGGVQLWNQPQHF. CDR3 DNA sequence: TGCGCCAGCAGTCATTTGGGGTATGGGGGGGTCCAGTTGTGGAATCAGCCCCAGCATTTT.

The table lists this clonotype with a few counts. A much larger clone differs from this one at a single base, so this may be a read error. The chain has TRBV5-5 and TRBJ1-1; D might be TRBD1 (6 bases). The CDR3 is made up of 13 amino acids. CDR1 and CDR2 (germline): SGHKS, YYEKEE (reference sequence). V was pared by 0 bases and J by 3 bases, with 6 bases between. The CDR3 reads CASSLAGDTEAFF. The CDR3 nucleotides read TGTGCCAGCAGCTTGGCAGGGGACACTGAAGCTTTCTTT.

In the case of this clonotype: The junction departs from germline at one end; a sequencing error may be responsible. The chain employs TRBV5-6 and TRBJ2-1; D may correspond to TRBD1 or TRBD2 (5 bases each). This CDR3 has 15 amino acids. Germline CDR1 reads SGHDT; CDR2 reads YYEEEE. The CDR3, as DNA: TGTGCCAGCAGTTTGGGGGAAAGGTCCTACAATGAGCAGTTCTTC. Residues: CASSLGERSYNEQFF.

V is TRBV19 and J is TRBJ2-1, with D perhaps matching TRBD2 (5 bases). CDR3 length equals 16 residues. CDR1 and CDR2 from the germline V gene are LNHDA and SQIVND (reference sequence). V gave up 6 bases and J gave up 5 bases, with 20 bases separating them. CDR3 in amino acids: CASSPIPAEVHNEQFF. The DNA of the CDR3 is TGTGCCAGTAGCCCCATTCCGGCGGAGGTGCACAATGAGCAGTTCTTC.

This clonotype was detected a few times. This chain links TRBV10-3 with TRBJ2-1, with D unclear. Germline CDR1 ENHRY, CDR2 SYGVKD. This CDR3 region has 11 residues. Between the trimmed V and J ends, which lost 7 bases and 5 bases, there was a span of 6 bases. The CDR3 DNA follows: TGTGCCATCAACCAAGACAATGAGCAGTTCTTC. Protein: CAINQDNEQFF.

This clonotype has at least ten counts. The rearrangement uses TRBV18 and TRBJ1-1, with 10 bases aligning to TRBD1. CDR3 size: 16 residues. Per germline, CDR1 KGHSH and CDR2 LQKENI. Losses at the gene ends were 6 bases for V and 0 bases for J; bases not matched to a gene: 7. CDR3: CASSRTGGPLNTEAFF. The CDR3 DNA is TGTGCCAGCTCGCGGACAGGGGGTCCTTTGAACACTGAAGCTTTCTTT.

This clonotype came up many times. The DNA of the CDR3 is TGTGCCAGCAGCCAAGGACCCGAGACCCAGCATTTT. As protein: CASSQGPETQHF. The rearrangement joins TRBV3-1 to TRBJ1-5; D is uncertain. CDR1 is LGHDT, CDR2 YNNKEL, per germline (reference sequence). The CDR3 totals 12 residues. Trimming removed 1 base at V and 11 bases at J, with 9 bases between. The full variable domain, completed using reference TRBV3-1 and TRBJ1-5, is DTAVSQTPKYLVTQMGNDKSIKCEQNLGHDTMYWYKQDSKKFLKIMFSYNNKELIINETVPNRFSPKSPDKAHLNLHINSLELGDSAVYFCASSQGPETQHFGDGTRLSIL.

This clonotype was observed a handful of times. The CDR3 bases are TGCAGCGTAGGCGGACGAACAAAAACCTCGACGGACAATGAGCAGTTCTTC. Translated, it gives CSVGGRTKTSTDNEQFF. The rearrangement links TRBV29-1 to TRBJ2-1; D not resolved. Trimming removed 6 bases at V and 5 bases at J, with 26 bases between. This CDR3 comprises 17 residues. Germline CDR1 is SQVTM and CDR2 is ANQGSEA.

This clonotype was detected only a few times. This chain uses TRBV20-1 with TRBJ2-7, with 8 bases matching TRBD2. CDR1 is DFQATT and CDR2 is SNEGSKA in the germline V gene (reference sequence). The CDR3 totals 13 residues. The ends lost 0 bases at V and 4 bases at J; junction bases unmatched: 2. The CDR3 sequence is CSAREAGVYEQYF. In DNA form, the CDR3 reads TGCAGTGCTAGAGAAGCGGGAGTATACGAGCAGTACTTC.

This rearrangement joins TRBV5-1 to TRBJ1-1; D gene uncertain. Trimming removed 0 bases from V and 1 base from J, with 10 bases in between. Germline CDR1 is SGHRS and CDR2 is YFSETQ. This CDR3 is 15 amino acids long. The CDR3 DNA sequence: TGCGCCAGCAGCTTGGAACCCCTAGGGAACACTGAAGCTTTCTTT. Protein product: CASSLEPLGNTEAFF.

This clonotype was counted only a few times. The chain links TRBV29-1 to TRBJ1-2; perhaps TRBD1 as D (5 bases). The germline V and J ends were trimmed by 3 bases and 6 bases, with 8 bases remaining between them. Germline loops: CDR1 SQVTM, CDR2 ANQGSEA. The CDR3 has 11 amino acids. Written as DNA, the CDR3 is TGCAGCGTTGATGCGACAGATGGCTACACCTTC. Its protein product is CSVDATDGYTF.

The chain uses TRBV18 and TRBJ1-1; D remains unclear. The CDR3 has 12 amino acids. From germline, CDR1 is KGHSH and CDR2 LQKENI. V was shortened by 2 bases and J by 6 bases, with 7 bases between the two germline ends. The CDR3 spells CASSPVPPEAFF. DNA of the CDR3: TGTGCCAGCTCACCAGTGCCGCCTGAAGCTTTCTTT.

The chain uses TRBV29-1 and TRBJ2-1, with a tentative D call TRBD2 (5 bases). This CDR3 has 13 residues. In germline, CDR1 is SQVTM, CDR2 ANQGSEA. V lost 5 bases to trimming and J lost 1 base, with 9 bases between them. The CDR3 loop is CSVLDLSYNEQFF. In DNA form, the CDR3 reads TGCAGCGTTCTGGACTTATCCTACAATGAGCAGTTCTTC.

In this sample, this clonotype turned up many times. The V call is TRBV7-2, the J call TRBJ1-5; D is possibly TRBD1 (6 bases). Trimming pared 4 bases from V and 5 bases from J, leaving 9 bases between. This CDR3 is 13 amino acids long. Germline V gives CDR1 SGHTA, CDR2 FQGNSA. CDR3 protein: CASSSDSYQPQHF. The CDR3 coding sequence is TGTGCCAGCAGCTCGGACAGTTATCAGCCCCAGCATTTT.

The gene calls are TRBV5-1 and TRBJ2-1, with a possible D match to TRBD1 (6 bases). Germline values: CDR1 SGHRS, CDR2 YFSETQ. The CDR3 length is 15 residues. The V end lost 3 bases, the J end lost 4 bases, and 14 bases lay between the germline ends. CDR3 nucleotide sequence: TGCGCCAGCAGCTCAACAGGGTCGGGTTACAATGAGCAGTTCTTC. Translation: CASSSTGSGYNEQFF.

The chain's CDR3 is CSVQSGGWSYGYTF. The CDR3 DNA sequence: TGCAGCGTTCAGTCCGGGGGGTGGTCCTATGGCTACACCTTC. V is TRBV29-1 and J is TRBJ1-2; possibly TRBD1 for D (5 bases). Germline lookup yields CDR1 SQVTM and CDR2 ANQGSEA. This CDR3 contains 14 residues. With 5 bases removed from V and 4 bases from J, the gap between germline ends came to 17 bases. Based on the CDR3 plus reference TRBV29-1 and TRBJ1-2, the full variable domain is SAVISQKPSRDICQRGTSLTIQCQVDSQVTMMFWYRQQPGQSLTLIATANQGSEATYESGFVIDKFPISRPNLTFSTLTVSNMSPEDSSIYLCSVQSGGWSYGYTFGSGTRLTVV.

The chain has TRBV10-3 and TRBJ1-2; D gene unclear. There are 11 residues in the CDR3. CDR1 is ENHRY, CDR2 SYGVKD, per germline. Trimming left V 9 bases short and J 7 bases short, with 12 bases between. The CDR3 sequence is CAIREFRGYTF. In nucleotides, the CDR3 is TGTGCCATTCGGGAATTTCGTGGCTACACCTTC.

This clonotype was found a few times. The V and J genes are TRBV9 and TRBJ2-3; no clear D. Trimming stripped 2 bases from V and 5 bases from J, with 9 bases between. Germline V gene sequence: CDR1 SGDLS, CDR2 YYNGEE. This CDR3 contains 13 residues. This chain's CDR3 is CASSVGYRDTQYF. Written as DNA, the CDR3 is TGTGCCAGCAGCGTCGGTTACCGAGATACGCAGTATTTT.

The genes are TRBV7-2 and TRBJ2-3, with unresolved D. Deletions cut 2 bases from V and 0 bases from J, with 12 bases between. The CDR3 is made up of 16 amino acids. Germline CDR1 reads SGHTA; CDR2 reads FQGNSA. Here the CDR3 DNA reads TGTGCCAGCAGCTTATGGGCTAGTGCTAGCACAGATACGCAGTATTTT. This codes for CASSLWASASTDTQYF.